This is a list of T cell receptor beta chains from one sample in a study of response to subunit inactivated influenza vaccine. TCRdb used MiXCR to reprocess the RT-PCR reads, holding one entry per CDR3 protein. The sample lists around 160,000 distinct CDR3 sequences; 11% were seen once. This material consisted of non-naive T cells sorted from PBMCs, taken more than 35 days after vaccination. These receptors were taken from a man aged 50 to 60 who received an inactivated influenza vaccine. CDR3s include the opening cysteine and the closing phenylalanine or tryptophan.

TRBV3-1	TRBJ2-1	CASSPYPGTGVINEQFF
TRBV29-1	TRBJ2-4	CSVAQQGAKNIQYF
TRBV10-3	TRBJ1-2	CAIANSNYGYTF
TRBV7-9	TRBJ2-7	CASSPGTGASYEQYF
TRBV28	TRBJ2-1	CASSIRDRVGNEQFF
TRBV20-1	TRBJ1-3	CSASGGRGISGNTIYF
TRBV12-5	TRBJ2-1	CASGAGVGSYNEQFF
TRBV20-1	TRBJ2-7	CSASPGTSYEQYF
TRBV12-3/TRBV12-4	TRBJ2-7	CASSPWDSYEQYF
TRBV2	TRBJ1-1	CASVSPPTEAFF
TRBV12-3/TRBV12-4	TRBJ1-2	CASTLGLVGQPYGYTF
TRBV29-1	TRBJ1-5	CSVGNSNQPQHF
TRBV11-2	TRBJ2-6	CASSPTGANVLTF
TRBV5-1	TRBJ2-1	CASSLGVGGDNEQFF
TRBV28	TRBJ2-3	CASGTSDTQYF
TRBV20-1	TRBJ2-1	CSARPRASSGGGIWNEQFF
TRBV18	TRBJ1-1	CASSLGQIEAFF
TRBV20-1	TRBJ1-2	CSARDTRSARGYGYTF
TRBV19	TRBJ1-1	CASSPGQQVEAFF
TRBV30	TRBJ1-4	CASNRDRNEKLFF
TRBV10-1	TRBJ2-7	CASSEGDRSYEQYF
TRBV6-5	TRBJ1-5	CASSYGQGNLQPQHF
TRBV20-1	TRBJ2-1	CSARDVIAGVYNEQFF
TRBV5-1	TRBJ1-1	CASSLAVTGSLAFF
TRBV20-1	TRBJ1-1	CSAKKGPNTEAFF
TRBV3-1	TRBJ2-1	CASSPSTGGYNEQFF
TRBV13	TRBJ1-3	CTSSSGTSNSGNTIYF
TRBV20-1	TRBJ1-5	CSARDRSFQPQHF
TRBV6-2/TRBV6-3	TRBJ2-1	CASRFIESYNEQFF
TRBV6-1	TRBJ2-1	CASSEFSGGYNEQFF
TRBV7-9	TRBJ2-1	CASSQGPPEGFF
TRBV4-3	TRBJ2-6	CASSQVASLAGAPGANVLTF
TRBV7-2	TRBJ2-5	CASSFQSGVGETQYF
TRBV28	TRBJ2-5	CASSGTQETQYF
TRBV6-5	TRBJ1-6	CASSYSREPNSPLHF
TRBV30	TRBJ2-5	CAWSVGETQYF
TRBV29-1	TRBJ2-7	CSVVPYVGEQYF
TRBV5-1	TRBJ2-1	CASSLLAEPYNEQFF
TRBV6-1	TRBJ1-5	CASSDRGGNQPQHF
TRBV3-1	TRBJ1-1	CASSQSSGRTEAFF
TRBV20-1	TRBJ1-5	CSARQGTSNQPQHF
TRBV3-1	TRBJ1-5	CASSQETSNQPQHF
TRBV6-2/TRBV6-3	TRBJ1-6	CASSRGQNSPLHF
TRBV11-1	TRBJ2-5	CASSRLSTSGRAFGSETQYF
TRBV11-1	TRBJ2-1	CASSLQGPSGIHNEQFF
TRBV5-1	TRBJ2-2	CASSLRTSGQNTGELFF
TRBV5-1	TRBJ2-1	CASSLEGQGIGEQFF
TRBV9	TRBJ2-3	CASSPGTSGRAADTQYF
TRBV4-2	TRBJ2-1	CASSQVVNGEQFF
TRBV9	TRBJ2-1	CASSVAPSGNEQFF
TRBV29-1	TRBJ2-1	CSVGGRANNEQFF